Sequencing of this T cell receptor (beta chain) was carried out in a study of control samples from healthy donors and cancer patients. Produced via immunoSEQ multiplex PCR; TCRdb's table is partial and in-frame only. There are 90,000 to 100,000 clones in the sample; less than 85% occur only once, and under 50% lies in the top ten. Trimming pared 1 base from V and 2 bases from J, leaving 9 bases between. In germline, CDR1 is MNHEY, CDR2 SMNVEV (reference sequence). The CDR3 is 14 residues long. What was sequenced was PBMCs. The chain carries TRBV27 and TRBJ2-7; unclear D gene. The receptor comes from a man in his 70s with lung cancer. The CDR3: CASSLYPRAYEQYF. CDR3 nucleotides: TGTGCCAGCAGTTTATATCCTAGGGCCTACGAGCAGTACTTC.